These 14 T cell receptor beta chains originate from one sample sequenced in a study of T cells in Graves' hyperthyroidism and ophthalmopathy. Using RNA transcripts as the source, TCR beta CDR3 regions were amplified. First-round RT-PCR targeting the TCR CDR3 was performed with the HTBI primer set. Via MiXCR, TCRdb re-called the multiplex PCR reads, giving one row per CDR3 protein. The sample includes under 400,000 distinct CDR3 sequences, nearly 15% of them seen just once. Sequencing was done on a sample of blood. The receptors stem from a woman aged 55-70 years with Graves' ophthalmopathy.

The chain links TRBV5-1 to TRBJ2-6; 8 bases align to TRBD1. From germline, CDR1 is SGHRS and CDR2 YFSETQ. With V trimmed by 0 bases and J by 2 bases, 7 bases remained unmatched. The CDR3 length is 18 residues. CDR3 coding DNA: TGCGCCAGCAGCTTGGCCGGACAGGGTGGAACTGGGGCCAACGTCCTGACTTTC. Translation: CASSLAGQGGTGANVLTF. Drawing the rest from reference TRBV5-1 and TRBJ2-6, the complete variable domain is KAGVTQTPRYLIKTRGQQVTLSCSPISGHRSVSWYQQTPGQGLQFLFEYFSETQRNKGNFPGRFSGRQFSNSRSEMNVSTLELGDSALYLCASSLAGQGGTGANVLTFGAGSRLTVL.

The genes are TRBV6-2 or TRBV6-3 and TRBJ2-7; 7 bases map to TRBD2. The trim removed 7 bases at V and 6 bases at J, leaving 9 bases unmatched. This CDR3 region has 13 residues. Germline CDR1 reads MNHEY; CDR2 reads SVGEGT. This chain's CDR3 is CASITGLRGEQYF. The CDR3 DNA follows: TGTGCCAGCATTACGGGACTACGCGGCGAGCAGTACTTC.

This clonotype has at least ten counts. V usage is TRBV3-1 and J usage is TRBJ2-3; no clear D. This CDR3 is 14 amino acids long. Germline V gene data show CDR1 as LGHDT and CDR2 as YNNKEL (reference sequence). V lost 1 base, J lost 3 bases, and 8 bases lay in between. CDR3 sequence reads: CASSQVPTTDTQYF. The CDR3 coding sequence is TGTGCCAGCAGCCAAGTCCCCACAACAGATACGCAGTATTTT.

A single count supports this clonotype. The chain uses TRBV19 and TRBJ2-4, with no clear D. Germline V gene data show CDR1 as LNHDA and CDR2 as SQIVND (reference sequence). Trimming stripped 1 base from V and 9 bases from J, with 7 bases between. The CDR3 spans 12 residues. The CDR3 bases are TGTGCCAGTAGTATAGGGGAAGCCATTCAGTACTTC. Its translation: CASSIGEAIQYF.

This clonotype appeared many times. The V and J genes are TRBV30 and TRBJ1-1, with D possibly TRBD1 on 5 matching bases. V shed 6 bases and J shed 3 bases, with 11 bases lying between them. CDR3 length equals 12 residues. Germline lookup yields CDR1 GTSNPN and CDR2 SVGIG (reference sequence). CDR3 DNA sequence: TGTGCCTGTTGGGGGGGGGACACTGAAGCTTTCTTT. It encodes CACWGGDTEAFF.

In this sample, this clonotype turned up many times. The J gene is TRBJ2-1, the V gene TRBV20-1, with 9 bases fitting TRBD2. The CDR3 totals 16 residues. Germline values: CDR1 DFQATT, CDR2 SNEGSKA (reference sequence). V shed 0 bases, J shed 0 bases, and the junction held 3 bases outside the gene matches. CDR3 residues: CSARERLAVSYNEQFF. The CDR3, as DNA: TGCAGTGCTAGAGAACGACTAGCGGTCTCCTACAATGAGCAGTTCTTC.

This clonotype occurred many times. The chain is built from TRBV30 and TRBJ2-3; tentative D call: TRBD2 (6 bases). CDR1 is GTSNPN and CDR2 is SVGIG in the germline V gene (reference sequence). Trimming cost V 1 base and J 4 bases, with 12 bases left between them. The CDR3 runs to 14 residues. This CDR3 reads CAWSAGEEADTQYF. CDR3 in DNA: TGTGCCTGGAGTGCGGGAGAGGAGGCAGATACGCAGTATTTT. Full variable domain (missing parts from reference TRBV30 and TRBJ2-3): SQTIHQWPATLVQPVGSPLSLECTVEGTSNPNLYWYRQAAGRGLQLLFYSVGIGQISSEVPQNLSASRPQDRQFILSSKKLLLSDSGFYLCAWSAGEEADTQYFGPGTRLTVL.

This chain connects TRBV28 to TRBJ2-7, with 15 bases identical to TRBD2. Germline lookup yields CDR1 MDHEN and CDR2 SYDVKM. The CDR3 is 15 amino acids. J lost 4 bases, V lost 6 bases, and 4 bases had no gene match. In DNA, the CDR3 is TGTGCCAGCAGGGAAGGGACTAGCGGGGGGTACGAGCAGTACTTC. Translated: CASREGTSGGYEQYF.

This clonotype has ten or more counts. The rearrangement joins TRBV27 to TRBJ2-7, with D perhaps TRBD1 (5 bases). This CDR3 has 13 amino acids. V was pared by 4 bases and J by 2 bases, with 9 bases between. Germline assignment: CDR1 MNHEY and CDR2 SMNVEV (reference sequence). The CDR3 region is CASSWGPTYEQYF. As DNA, the CDR3 is TGTGCCAGCAGTTGGGGCCCCACCTACGAGCAGTACTTC.

This clonotype was seen a handful of times. CDR3 in amino acids: CASSRGQGAFYTF. The CDR3 DNA follows: TGTGCCAGCAGCCGAGGACAGGGGGCCTTCTACACCTTC. The chain has TRBV6-1 and TRBJ1-2, with TRBD1 matching over 11 bases. J lost 10 bases, V lost 6 bases, and 7 bases had no gene match. CDR3 length: 13 amino acids. Germline V lookup: CDR1 MNHNS, CDR2 SASEGT.

The sample holds many counts of this clonotype. The rearrangement links TRBV20-1 to TRBJ2-3, with 8 bases aligning to TRBD2. V gave up 4 bases and J gave up 1 base; unmatched junction bases: 7. Germline CDR1 is DFQATT and CDR2 is SNEGSKA (reference sequence). The CDR3 has 15 amino acids. The CDR3 bases are TGCAGTGCTATTCAGCGGGAGCACGGCACAGATACGCAGTATTTT. It translates to CSAIQREHGTDTQYF.

This clonotype was counted only a few times. J is TRBJ2-2 and V is TRBV12-3 or TRBV12-4; D call uncertain. The CDR3 sequence is 18 residues long. The germline V and J ends were trimmed by 6 bases and 5 bases, with 25 bases remaining between them. The CDR3 is CASSPESGYAPETGELFF. The CDR3 nucleotides read TGTGCCAGCAGCCCCGAGTCCGGCTACGCACCGGAGACCGGGGAGCTGTTTTTT.

CDR3 loop: CATLMTSGSGGNIQYF. The CDR3 nucleotides are TGTGCCACGCTCATGACTAGCGGGAGTGGTGGAAACATTCAGTACTTC. The chain employs TRBV2 and TRBJ2-4; TRBD2 aligns across 12 bases. Germline CDR1 reads SNHLY; CDR2 reads FYNNEI. Germline trimming cut 10 bases from V and 6 bases from J; bases unmatched to any gene: 13. The CDR3 is 16 residues long.

This clonotype was counted a few times. The rearrangement joins TRBV5-1 to TRBJ1-4; 8 bases are a match to TRBD1. Germline CDR1 is SGHRS and CDR2 is YFSETQ. The CDR3 is 14 residues long. The V segment lost 4 bases and the J segment 8 bases; nucleotides outside the gene matches: 7. The CDR3 here is CASSIGQGGEKLFF. The CDR3 nucleotides read TGCGCCAGCAGCATCGGACAGGGAGGGGAAAAACTGTTTTTT.